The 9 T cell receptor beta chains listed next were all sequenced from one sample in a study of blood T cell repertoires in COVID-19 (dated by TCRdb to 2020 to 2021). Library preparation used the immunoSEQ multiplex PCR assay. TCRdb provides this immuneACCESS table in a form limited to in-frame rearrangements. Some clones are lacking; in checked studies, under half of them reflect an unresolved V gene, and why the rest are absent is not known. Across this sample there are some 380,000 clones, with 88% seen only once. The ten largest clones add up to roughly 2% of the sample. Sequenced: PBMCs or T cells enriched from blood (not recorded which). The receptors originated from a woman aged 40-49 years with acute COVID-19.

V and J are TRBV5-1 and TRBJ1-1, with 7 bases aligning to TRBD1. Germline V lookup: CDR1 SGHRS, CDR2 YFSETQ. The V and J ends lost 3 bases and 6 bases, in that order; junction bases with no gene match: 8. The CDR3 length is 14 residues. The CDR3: CASSSTGNDAEAFF. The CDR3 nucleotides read TGCGCCAGCAGCTCGACAGGGAATGACGCTGAAGCTTTCTTT. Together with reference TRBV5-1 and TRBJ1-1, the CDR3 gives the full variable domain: KAGVTQTPRYLIKTRGQQVTLSCSPISGHRSVSWYQQTPGQGLQFLFEYFSETQRNKGNFPGRFSGRQFSNSRSEMNVSTLELGDSALYLCASSSTGNDAEAFFGQGTRLTVV.

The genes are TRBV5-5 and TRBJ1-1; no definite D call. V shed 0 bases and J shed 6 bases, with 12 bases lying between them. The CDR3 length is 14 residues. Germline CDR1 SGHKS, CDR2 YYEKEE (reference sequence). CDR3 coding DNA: TGTGCCAGCAGCTTGGCCTCATCGAGCGCTGAAGCTTTCTTT. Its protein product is CASSLASSSAEAFF.

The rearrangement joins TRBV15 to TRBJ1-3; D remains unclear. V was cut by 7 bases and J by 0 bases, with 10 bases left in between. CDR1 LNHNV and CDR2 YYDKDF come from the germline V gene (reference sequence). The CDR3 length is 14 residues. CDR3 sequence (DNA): TGTGCCACCACCAACAGCCTCTCTGGAAACACCATATATTTT. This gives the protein CATTNSLSGNTIYF.

In nucleotides, the CDR3 is TGTGCCAGCAGGGGGACCCAAAGCGGGGACGACTACAATGAGCAGTTCTTC. Its translation: CASRGTQSGDDYNEQFF. The chain carries TRBV2 and TRBJ2-1, with TRBD2 matching 7 bases. Germline CDR1 and CDR2: SNHLY and FYNNEI. The V segment lost 6 bases and the J segment 3 bases; nucleotides outside the gene matches: 14. The CDR3 totals 17 residues.

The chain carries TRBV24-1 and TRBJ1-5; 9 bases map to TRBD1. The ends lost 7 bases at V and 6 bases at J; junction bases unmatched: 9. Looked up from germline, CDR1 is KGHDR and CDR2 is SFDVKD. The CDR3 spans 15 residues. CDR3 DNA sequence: TGTGCCACCAGCGGGACAGGGATAGGTTCTCAGCCCCAGCATTTT. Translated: CATSGTGIGSQPQHF.

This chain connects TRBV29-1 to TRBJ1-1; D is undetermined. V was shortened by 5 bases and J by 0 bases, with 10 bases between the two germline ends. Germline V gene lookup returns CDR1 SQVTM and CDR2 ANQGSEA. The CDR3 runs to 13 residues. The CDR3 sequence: CSVRRAVNTEAFF. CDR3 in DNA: TGCAGCGTTCGGCGGGCTGTGAACACTGAAGCTTTCTTT.

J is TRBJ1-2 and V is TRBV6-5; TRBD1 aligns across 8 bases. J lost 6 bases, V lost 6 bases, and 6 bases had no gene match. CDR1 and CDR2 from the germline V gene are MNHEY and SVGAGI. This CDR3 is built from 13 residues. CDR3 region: CASRATGVHGYTF. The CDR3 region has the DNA TGTGCCAGCAGAGCGACAGGGGTGCATGGCTACACCTTC.

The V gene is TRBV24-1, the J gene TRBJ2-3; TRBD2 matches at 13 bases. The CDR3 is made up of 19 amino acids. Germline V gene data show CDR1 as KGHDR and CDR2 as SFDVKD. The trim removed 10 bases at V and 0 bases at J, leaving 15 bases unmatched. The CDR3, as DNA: TGTGCCACGTCTCTGACCGGGACTAGCGGGACCCCTAGCACAGATACGCAGTATTTT. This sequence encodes CATSLTGTSGTPSTDTQYF.

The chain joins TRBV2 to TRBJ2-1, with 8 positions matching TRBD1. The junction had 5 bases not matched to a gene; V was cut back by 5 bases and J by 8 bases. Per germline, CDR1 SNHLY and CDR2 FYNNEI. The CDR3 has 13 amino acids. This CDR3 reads CASSRQGLDEQFF. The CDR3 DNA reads TGTGCCAGCAGTCGACAGGGGTTGGATGAGCAGTTCTTC.